These 15 T cell receptor beta chains originate from one sample sequenced in a study of cytomegalovirus exposure and HLA in healthy donors. Primers: 60 Vbeta forward and 13 Jbeta reverse. Sequencing was performed with immunoSEQ multiplex PCR; in TCRdb, only in-frame clones are kept and a portion is missing. The table records roughly 96,000 clones, approximately 72% of them present only once. Material: PBMCs. These receptors originate from a woman in her 70s in good health and CMV-seropositive.

This chain uses TRBV9 with TRBJ2-5, with a tentative D call TRBD1 (6 bases). The assigned J gene may be wrong: the sequence end matches TRBJ2-7 better. The CDR3 runs to 15 residues. From germline, CDR1 is SGDLS and CDR2 YYNGEE. For the CDR3, the DNA is TGTGCCAGCAGCGCCAGAACAGGGATCTTCTACGAGCAGTACTTC. Residues: CASSARTGIFYEQYF.

This chain connects TRBV5-4 to TRBJ2-7, with no clear D. The CDR3 is made up of 14 amino acids. Trimming cost V 3 bases and J 1 base, with 11 bases left between them. CDR1 is SGHNT, CDR2 YYREEE, per germline (reference sequence). CDR3 in amino acids: CASSSPSRSYEQYF. The CDR3 DNA sequence: TGTGCCAGCAGCTCTCCTAGTAGGTCCTACGAGCAGTACTTC.

The gene calls are TRBV28 and TRBJ1-5; 9 bases align to TRBD1. After removal of 10 bases from V and 4 bases from J, the junction contained 5 bases not matched to a gene. Per germline, CDR1 MDHEN and CDR2 SYDVKM. This CDR3 is 13 amino acids long. CDR3: CATGTGWNQPQHF. CDR3 DNA: TGTGCCACCGGGACAGGGTGGAATCAGCCCCAGCATTTT.

The J gene is TRBJ2-7, the V gene TRBV5-4, with 7 bases aligning to TRBD1. CDR3 length: 14 residues. CDR1 is SGHNT, CDR2 YYREEE, per germline (reference sequence). J lost 2 bases, V lost 4 bases, and 6 bases had no gene match. The CDR3 bases are TGTGCCAGCAGCCTGGGGACAGCAGCCTACGAGCAGTACTTC. Protein: CASSLGTAAYEQYF. Looking up the rest from reference TRBV5-4 and TRBJ2-7 gives the full variable domain: ETGVTQSPTHLIKTRGQQVTLRCSSQSGHNTVSWYQQALGQGPQFIFQYYREEENGRGNFPPRFSGLQFPNYSSELNVNALELDDSALYLCASSLGTAAYEQYFGPGTRLTVT.

This chain connects TRBV27 to TRBJ2-6; D may be TRBD2 (8 bases). CDR1 is MNHEY and CDR2 is SMNVEV in the germline V gene (reference sequence). This CDR3 is built from 21 residues. The germline V and J ends were trimmed by 4 bases and 0 bases, with 25 bases remaining between them. The chain's CDR3 is CASSYRRDRAGESSGANVLTF. CDR3 coding DNA: TGTGCCAGCAGTTACCGCCGGGACAGAGCGGGGGAATCCTCTGGGGCCAACGTCCTGACTTTC. The entire variable domain, with the rest obtained from reference TRBV27 and TRBJ2-6, is as follows: EAQVTQNPRYLITVTGKKLTVTCSQNMNHEYMSWYRQDPGLGLRQIYYSMNVEVTDKGDVPEGYKVSRKEKRNFPLILESPSPNQTSLYFCASSYRRDRAGESSGANVLTFGAGSRLTVL.

This clone came up a few times. The V gene is TRBV11-2, the J gene TRBJ2-7, with D unresolved. The CDR3 extends over 13 amino acids. Trimming stripped 6 bases from V and 3 bases from J, with 12 bases between. Germline values: CDR1 SGHAT, CDR2 FQNNGV. The CDR3 region has the DNA TGTGCCAGCAGTCTGGTACGCGGCTACGAGCAGTACTTC. The encoded protein is CASSLVRGYEQYF.

The chain combines TRBV7-3 with TRBJ2-7; 8 bases agree with TRBD1. J gave up 7 bases and V 5 bases, and 13 bases lay outside the gene matches. Germline CDR1 and CDR2: SGHTA and FQGTGA. The CDR3 sequence is 15 residues long. CDR3 in DNA: TGTGCCAGCAGCCCCGACAGGGGTAACTCCCTGGAGCAGTACTTC. Its translation is CASSPDRGNSLEQYF.

The chain combines TRBV6-5 with TRBJ1-1; D gene ambiguous. Looked up from germline, CDR1 is MNHEY and CDR2 is SVGAGI. The CDR3 is made up of 14 amino acids. V was shortened by 6 bases and J by 1 base, with 12 bases between the two germline ends. CDR3 loop: CASRETNQNTEAFF. The CDR3 DNA follows: TGTGCCAGCAGGGAGACCAACCAGAACACTGAAGCTTTCTTT.

This clone was detected once. The chain recombines TRBV28 with TRBJ2-7; TRBD1 matches at 7 bases. Unmatched junction bases numbered 12, after V lost 6 bases and J lost 10 bases. CDR1 is MDHEN and CDR2 is SYDVKM in the germline V gene. The CDR3 length is 13 residues. The DNA of the CDR3 is TGTGCCAGCAGACCCGCAGCAGGGGGTGGCCAGTACTTC. This codes for CASRPAAGGGQYF.

The chain employs TRBV27 and TRBJ2-3, with TRBD2 matching 7 bases. CDR3 length: 15 residues. With V trimmed by 0 bases and J by 4 bases, 4 bases remained unmatched. Per germline, CDR1 MNHEY and CDR2 SMNVEV (reference sequence). The CDR3 loop is CASSLSAGVADTQYF. In DNA form, the CDR3 reads TGTGCCAGCAGTTTATCTGCGGGAGTTGCAGATACGCAGTATTTT.

The chain uses TRBV14 and TRBJ2-3, with TRBD2 matching over 9 bases. CDR3 length: 19 amino acids. Germline V lookup: CDR1 SGHDN, CDR2 FVKESK. Losses at the gene ends were 1 base for V and 4 bases for J; bases not matched to a gene: 15. The CDR3 DNA is TGTGCCAGCAGCCAAGTTATAGCGGGAGTAGGAGTGCTGGCAGATACGCAGTATTTT. As protein: CASSQVIAGVGVLADTQYF.

The J gene is TRBJ1-4, the V gene TRBV19; 8 positions agree with TRBD1. There are 18 residues in the CDR3. Germline V gene data show CDR1 as LNHDA and CDR2 as SQIVND (reference sequence). The J segment lost 1 base and the V segment lost 3 bases, leaving 10 bases of the junction unmatched. CDR3 sequence: CASSIRGRWIGTNEKLFF. CDR3 in DNA: TGTGCCAGTAGTATCAGGGGGCGGTGGATAGGAACTAATGAAAAACTGTTTTTT.

The chain uses TRBV6-5 and TRBJ1-6, with a weak D call TRBD1 (6 bases). Between the trimmed V and J ends, which lost 2 bases and 9 bases, there was a span of 17 bases. The CDR3 length is 16 residues. Germline-derived CDR1 and CDR2 are MNHEY and SVGAGI. The CDR3 sequence: CASSYGGAALGSPLHF. DNA for the CDR3: TGTGCCAGCAGTTACGGGGGGGCCGCTCTTGGTTCACCCCTCCACTTT.

The chain employs TRBV18 and TRBJ2-7, with D possibly matching TRBD2 (6 bases). Trimming pared 6 bases from V and 2 bases from J, leaving 17 bases between. Germline V gene lookup returns CDR1 KGHSH and CDR2 LQKENI. This CDR3 spans 15 amino acids. The CDR3 loop is CASSLGSTLTYEQYF. In DNA form, the CDR3 reads TGTGCCAGCTCCCTCGGGAGTACGCTGACCTACGAGCAGTACTTC.

The J gene is TRBJ1-4, the V gene TRBV5-1; D possibly corresponds to TRBD1 (5 bases). The CDR3 runs 14 residues. Trimming took off 3 bases at V and 10 bases at J, with 16 bases between the two ends. Germline CDR1 SGHRS, CDR2 YFSETQ. CDR3 region: CASSSGSTNGKLFF. CDR3 DNA: TGCGCCAGCAGCTCAGGGTCGACAAACGGAAAACTGTTTTTT. The full variable domain, completed using reference TRBV5-1 and TRBJ1-4, is KAGVTQTPRYLIKTRGQQVTLSCSPISGHRSVSWYQQTPGQGLQFLFEYFSETQRNKGNFPGRFSGRQFSNSRSEMNVSTLELGDSALYLCASSSGSTNGKLFFGSGTQLSVL.